This T cell receptor beta chain comes out of a study of CD8+CD57+ T cells in acquired aplastic anemia. The overall study: Sorted CD4+ and CD8+ cells yielded 2.5 to 3.5 ug of DNA on average.

This CDR3 spans 15 amino acids. Per the germline V gene, CDR1 is MGHRA and CDR2 is YSYEKL. V was clipped by 2 bases and J by 3 bases, with 14 bases between them. Study-wide findings and caveats: Patients and controls turned out to have approximately 29 CD8+ CDR3 sequences in common. Any difference that existed in CD8+ Simpson's diversity between patients and controls was not significant.

On this clonotype: Its matching antigen is unknown.

TCR beta VDJ and CDR3 were profiled, and genomic DNA was the template. TCRdb itself ran the reads through MiXCR, one entry per CDR3 protein. The sample has 250,000 to 350,000 distinct CDR3 sequences; approximately 55% are singletons. The J gene is TRBJ2-7, the V gene TRBV4-1; D not resolved. This receptor was taken from a human donor with severe aplastic anemia or a healthy control (not recorded which). The specimen was sorted CD4+, CD8+, or CD8+CD57+ T cells (not recorded which) from PBMCs. CDR3 residues: CASSQPTARIYEQYF. The CDR3 DNA is TGCGCCAGCAGCCAACCAACGGCGCGGATCTACGAGCAGTACTTC.